This TCR beta chain was captured by sequencing in a study of cytomegalovirus exposure and HLA in healthy donors (dated by TCRdb to 2015 to 2018). As for the study more broadly: According to an earlier analysis of several hundred of the donors, some 180 million T cells yielded over 100 million unique TCR beta sequences and about 300 Gb of sequence data. An early release covering 550 to 700 HLA-typed donors comprised about 300 gigabases of sequencing data and tens of millions of unique TCR sequences. Among the roughly 370 genotyped donors, around 81% belonged to the genetic ancestry cluster associated with self-reported Caucasian donors. The study aimed to test whether signatures of past pathogen exposure could be identified by cataloging public T cell receptors. Using immunosequencing, the study profiled T cell repertoires from 500 to 800 subjects and related those repertoires to cytomegalovirus serostatus. In addition to the first cohort of around 670 subjects, a separate validation cohort of 130 or so different subjects was used. To predict cytomegalovirus infection status, the study brought together high-throughput TCR immunosequencing, statistical association of individual TCRs with disease status, and machine learning. To study patterns of TCR occurrence, a later analysis re-analyzed previously published TCR beta repertoires from 700 or so donors and added high-resolution HLA genotyping. Rather than drawing on any new phenotypic data, the later analysis identified candidate immune exposures from TCR beta sequences and the way those sequences occurred across donors. In an earlier analysis of over 550 of the donors, high-throughput TCR beta sequencing was used to judge whether each TCR beta V gene segment behaved as functional or pseudogenic. Donor age, sex, ethnicity and CMV serostatus were collected together with the repertoire data. A later genetic analysis took genome-wide SNP genotypes for 398 of the 666 donors and used that subset as a discovery cohort. Every discovery cohort repertoire had been produced on one sequencing platform. Class I and class II HLA loci were covered by the typing at four-digit resolution. The number of typed donors differed by locus: about 620-640 for A, B, C, DRB1 and DQB1; 500 to 550 for DQA1; 606 for DPA1; and about 470 for DPB1. A handful of DR-DQ haplotypes were handled as single units for association and clustering because linkage in the cohort was strong. Across approximately 400 genotyped donors of the cohort, an average of approximately 240,000 unique TCR beta nucleotide sequences per donor were sequenced, and 15% to 20% of those sequences were non-productive.

In total, 666 healthy bone marrow donors made up the cohort. All cohort members were sampled while nominally healthy, although unrecorded immune exposures were likely present. The donor tested CMV seronegative, placing the donor among the 350 or so seronegative members of the cohort. Every donor gave a peripheral blood sample, and the peripheral blood mononuclear cells from that sample were used for TCR beta sequencing. The Qiagen DNeasy Blood Extraction Kit was used to extract genomic DNA from the blood cell samples. CDR1 and CDR2 (SEHNR, FQNEAQ) derive from the germline V gene (reference sequence). The CDR3 has 15 amino acids, counting the end cysteine and phenylalanine. Kept here is only the CDR3 DNA, which spans 45 bases and is read in frame from base 1. Relative to germline, V is missing 5 bases and J is missing 2 bases, with 6 bases of the junction outside any gene match. The paper as a whole reports these results and caveats: Correlated functional status among segregating V segments might reflect linkage disequilibrium, but an unknown experimental factor could not be ruled out. Three of the identified cytomegalovirus-associated TCR beta chains were confirmed in vitro to be specific for cytomegalovirus antigens. Specific HLA alleles were associated with 15,000 to 20,000 TCR beta sequences at a false discovery rate of 0.05 in a later analysis. The earlier analysis of around 600 of the donors excluded 15 to 20 rarely observed V segments, including chromosome 9 orphons, because counts were too low. The classifier was reported to diagnose cytomegalovirus status with high specificity and sensitivity in both the original and validation cohorts. Because some donors lacked HLA typing at each locus, the association tests relied only on the typed subset. The study gave a list of 150 to 200 TCR beta chains associated with cytomegalovirus. According to the authors, the approach could potentially be generalized to other disease states and immunological phenotypes. In a later genetic analysis, a missense DCLRE1C variant was associated with V-gene and J-gene trimming of TCR beta chains, and the association was replicated in an independent cohort. Several of the top co-occurrence clusters appeared to be linked to parvovirus B19, influenza, CMV and Epstein-Barr virus, according to a later analysis. In a later analysis, the rate of TCR association differed among HLA loci, with DRB1 alleles having the most associated TCRs and HLA-C alleles having the fewest. Most TCR sequences were seen in very few donors, while some public TCRs were found in many individuals. A group of highly shared sequence variants was considered likely to be a technical artifact of the sequencing pipeline. The only immune exposure information available for the cohort was CMV serostatus. In an earlier analysis of some 640 of the donors, most TCR beta V segments were observed in productive rearrangements about 87% or about 30% of the time, broadly matching IMGT annotations. A later analysis found that most CMV-associated TCR beta chains appeared HLA-restricted, with HLA associations seemingly driven largely by CMV exposure. Some IMGT-functional V segments, including TRBV6-2 and TRBV6-3, could not be told apart with the 87-base-pair reads, so those segments were excluded. Compared with the roughly 700-donor mean, donors in an Asian-associated ancestry cluster had fewer N-insertions in productive TCRs, according to a later genetic analysis. Assigning TCR associations to individual alleles was difficult when HLA alleles, especially DR and DQ, strongly co-occurred. Only TCR beta chains were sequenced in this cohort, and the absence of alpha or paired-chain data limited detectable features. A further reported finding was that TCR beta sequences accurately predicted the HLA-A and HLA-B alleles for most subjects in the first cohort. A later analysis found that HLA-associated TCR beta chains were more clonally expanded and had lower generation probabilities than equally common non-associated chains. The presence/absence analyses assumed that sequencing depth was roughly uniform across donors, and that assumption may not be true.

As concerns this clone: No antigen is known for it.

The library was built by means of the immunoSEQ multiplex PCR assay. For the multiplex PCR, a mixture combining 60 forward primers for TCR Vbeta segments and 13 reverse primers for TCR Jbeta segments was used. The CDR3 region of rearranged TCR beta genes was amplified from genomic DNA with a multiplex PCR assay. The Illumina HiSeq System was used to sequence the amplified TCR beta libraries as 87-base-pair reads. The published analysis was carried out like this. Across the 670 or so repertoires, a later analysis counted some 80 million unique TCR beta chains, 8.5 million to 12 million of which were shared by at least two donors. Raw reads were error-corrected and collapsed into unique sequences by a nearest-neighbor algorithm in which closely related sequences were merged to remove PCR and sequencing errors. CDR3 sequences were aligned to IMGT reference sequences to assign V, D and J gene segments. For a sequence to be retained, a match of at least six nucleotides to both a V gene segment and a J gene segment was required. Rearrangements were called productive when the CDR3 lacked stop codons and stayed in frame with V and J; all others were non-productive. CDR3 was defined by IMGT convention, running from the second conserved V-encoded cysteine to the conserved J-encoded phenylalanine. Sequences without an unambiguous match to a single V gene segment were excluded from the earlier analysis of about 600 of the donors. In an earlier analysis of several hundred of the donors, a V segment was called functional when productive rearrangements were above 56.7%, and segregating when the standard deviation between donors exceeded 5%. A statistical classification framework was built for diagnosing cytomegalovirus status from the catalog of TCR beta chain sequences. In a later analysis, TCR nucleotide sequences were compared against IMGT/GENE-DB human TR gene sequences so that V and J genes could be assigned. The TCRdist pipeline was used in a later analysis to assign CDR3 sequences and most-parsimonious VDJ recombination scenarios. A later analysis defined each TCR beta chain by its CDR3 amino acid sequence plus V-gene family, and excluded reads lacking a unique V-gene family. A later analysis removed several hundred highly shared, low-generation-probability nucleotide sequences to deal with suspected cross-contamination and a sequencing artifact. For each public chain, a later analysis derived a clonal expansion index from normalized ranks of inferred template counts within each repertoire. Generation probabilities in a later analysis came from a VDJ recombination model fitted to out-of-frame rearrangements, and those results were checked against IGoR. In a later analysis, TCR-TCR, TCR-HLA and TCR-CMV co-occurrence was scored with hypergeometric tests, and a repertoire-size bias correction was applied to TCR pairs. In a later analysis, false discovery rates were estimated by permuting HLA or CMV assignments 20 times. In a later analysis, co-occurring TCRs were grouped with DBSCAN, and TCRdist sequence similarity was added when clustering was performed within HLA-allele-positive subsets. Co-occurrence clustering excluded repertoires with fewer than 30,000 or more than 120,000 public chains, plus five with anomalous nucleotide sharing. The table was pulled from immuneACCESS by TCRdb, which kept in-frame rearrangements only. Such tables lose some clones; where checked, under half of the loss comes from unresolved V genes, and the rest has no known cause. V and J calls plus clone size are reproduced from that table; the DNA served to infer D and trimming. The table held for this sample gives fewer than 30,000 clones. The ten largest clonotypes hold less than 0.75% of the sample.

The sequenced sample was PBMCs. The sequence derives from a man aged 25 to 40 in good health and CMV-seronegative. Recombination connected TRBV7-9 to TRBJ1-5; a stretch of 7 junction bases matches TRBD1. DNA sequence: TGTGCCAGCAGCCAAGGGGGCAGTGGCAATCAGCCCCAGCATTTT. Its translation is CASSQGGSGNQPQHF. The CDR3 plus the reference TRBV7-9 and TRBJ1-5 genes for the other parts give the full variable domain: DTGVSQNPRHKITKRGQNVTFRCDPISEHNRLYWYRQTLGQGPEFLTYFQNEAQLEKSRLLSDRFSAERPKGSFSTLEIQRTEQGDSAMYLCASSQGGSGNQPQHFGDGTRLSIL.